The TCR beta chain described here comes from a study of control samples from healthy donors and cancer patients (TCRdb year 2020). Library preparation employed the immunoSEQ multiplex PCR assay. Imported from immuneACCESS, the table was reduced by TCRdb to in-frame sequences with V and J called. These copies leave out some clones; in studies compared against another copy, an unresolved V gene accounts for under half, and the cause of the remainder is not known. Here the sample has about 70,000 clones; under 90% occur a single time. Of the sample, over 25% falls within the top ten clones. V and J lose 7 bases and 3 bases, and a span of 11 bases separates them. Per the germline V gene, MDHEN is the CDR1 and SYDVKM is the CDR2. The CDR3 holds 13 amino acids from the cysteine to the phenylalanine. Only the CDR3 DNA stays, 39 bases, in frame from base 1. Regarding this clone: Its antigen remains undetermined. No much larger clone exists at a distance of one base, and base qualities are not known.

The rearranged segments are TRBV28 and TRBJ2-3, with a tentative D gene TRBD1 over 5 matching bases. This receptor was taken from a man aged 45 to 65 in good health. The sample comprised blood. Here is the DNA: TGTGCCAGCATGGGGCAGACTACAGATACGCAGTATTTT. This is translated as CASMGQTTDTQYF.